The rows below give T cell receptor beta chains drawn from one sample of a study of blood T cell repertoires in COVID-19. Assay used: immunoSEQ multiplex PCR; TCRdb lists only in-frame clones, some missing. Of around 300,000 clones in the sample, approximately 89% are singletons; the top ten hold 1.9%. What was sequenced was PBMCs or T cells enriched from blood (not recorded which). The receptors originated from an older woman who had recovered from COVID-19. Each CDR3 is given with its conserved first and last residue. Fields, in order: V gene, clone size, J gene, D gene, CDR3 protein, CDR3 DNA. The D gene is left open where the match is weak. Clone size appears in some rows only: once, few, many, or a class for an expanded clone.

v_call: TRBV13
clone_size: few
j_call: TRBJ1-6
d_call: -
cdr3_aa: CASSLGDRSNSPLHF
cdr3_nt: TGTGCCAGCAGCTTAGGCGACAGGAGTAATTCACCCCTCCACTTT

v_call: TRBV11-3
clone_size: -
j_call: TRBJ2-1
d_call: TRBD2
cdr3_aa: CASSPSGGPGRSDNEQFF
cdr3_nt: TGTGCCAGCAGCCCTAGCGGGGGACCGGGTCGATCGGACAATGAGCAGTTCTTC

v_call: TRBV5-1
clone_size: once
j_call: TRBJ2-5
d_call: -
cdr3_aa: CASSLDGVQWQETQYF
cdr3_nt: TGCGCCAGCAGCTTGGACGGGGTTCAATGGCAAGAGACCCAGTACTTC

v_call: TRBV6-5
clone_size: -
j_call: TRBJ1-4
d_call: TRBD1
cdr3_aa: CASRPAGTGNEKLFF
cdr3_nt: TGTGCCAGCCGACCCGCCGGGACAGGGAATGAAAAACTGTTTTTT

v_call: TRBV15
clone_size: -
j_call: TRBJ2-1
d_call: -
cdr3_aa: CATSSNRNEQFF
cdr3_nt: TGTGCCACCAGCAGCAACCGGAATGAGCAGTTCTTC

v_call: TRBV5-1
clone_size: once
j_call: TRBJ1-1
d_call: TRBD1
cdr3_aa: CASSLEGGARTEAFF
cdr3_nt: TGCGCCAGCAGCTTGGAAGGGGGCGCCAGGACTGAAGCTTTCTTT

v_call: TRBV5-1
clone_size: -
j_call: TRBJ2-6
d_call: -
cdr3_aa: CASSLETAGANVLTF
cdr3_nt: TGCGCCAGCAGCTTGGAGACAGCCGGGGCCAACGTCCTGACTTTC

v_call: TRBV12-3/TRBV12-4
clone_size: -
j_call: TRBJ1-2
d_call: -
cdr3_aa: CASKGERYGYTF
cdr3_nt: TGTGCCAGCAAGGGAGAGCGCTATGGCTACACCTTC

v_call: TRBV29-1
clone_size: -
j_call: TRBJ1-1
d_call: -
cdr3_aa: CSGRTGNTEAFF
cdr3_nt: TGCAGCGGAAGAACAGGGAACACTGAAGCTTTCTTT

v_call: TRBV4-1
clone_size: -
j_call: TRBJ2-1
d_call: -
cdr3_aa: CASSQVWAFNNEQFF
cdr3_nt: TGCGCCAGCAGCCAAGTTTGGGCTTTCAACAATGAGCAGTTCTTC

v_call: TRBV5-1
clone_size: -
j_call: TRBJ2-1
d_call: TRBD2
cdr3_aa: CASSTRTSGGAVNEQFF
cdr3_nt: TGCGCCAGCAGCACCAGGACTAGCGGGGGGGCTGTCAATGAGCAGTTCTTC

v_call: TRBV5-1
clone_size: -
j_call: TRBJ2-2
d_call: TRBD2
cdr3_aa: CASSLEGIGTSGKRTGELFF
cdr3_nt: TGCGCCAGCAGCTTGGAGGGGATAGGGACTAGCGGGAAAAGGACCGGGGAGCTGTTTTTT

v_call: TRBV4-2
clone_size: -
j_call: TRBJ2-1
d_call: TRBD2
cdr3_aa: CASSQDRGGGAIYNEQFF
cdr3_nt: TGTGCCAGCAGCCAAGACAGGGGCGGGGGGGCCATCTACAATGAGCAGTTCTTC

v_call: TRBV29-1
clone_size: -
j_call: TRBJ2-3
d_call: TRBD2
cdr3_aa: CSVDLGAGGVDTQYF
cdr3_nt: TGCAGCGTTGACCTCGGGGCGGGAGGGGTAGATACGCAGTATTTT

v_call: TRBV7-2
clone_size: -
j_call: TRBJ2-1
d_call: TRBD2
cdr3_aa: CASRGMRTSGSVYEQFF
cdr3_nt: TGTGCCAGCAGGGGGATGCGGACTAGCGGGAGTGTCTATGAGCAGTTCTTC

v_call: TRBV3-1/TRBV3-2
clone_size: -
j_call: TRBJ1-1
d_call: -
cdr3_aa: CASSQFQGGNTEAFF
cdr3_nt: TGTGCCAGCAGCCAATTTCAGGGCGGGAACACTGAAGCTTTCTTT

v_call: TRBV9
clone_size: -
j_call: TRBJ2-3
d_call: TRBD2
cdr3_aa: CASSPRTSGSVADTQYF
cdr3_nt: TGTGCCAGCAGCCCACGGACTAGCGGGAGTGTGGCAGATACGCAGTATTTT

v_call: TRBV5-5
clone_size: -
j_call: TRBJ2-1
d_call: -
cdr3_aa: CASSLASLEQFF
cdr3_nt: TGTGCCAGCAGCTTGGCGAGTCTTGAGCAGTTCTTC

v_call: TRBV7-2
clone_size: -
j_call: TRBJ2-4
d_call: -
cdr3_aa: CASSLNLGLNIQYF
cdr3_nt: TGTGCCAGCAGCCTAAACTTGGGACTTAACATTCAGTACTTC

v_call: TRBV5-1
clone_size: -
j_call: TRBJ2-3
d_call: TRBD2
cdr3_aa: CASSLSGGVLDTQYF
cdr3_nt: TGCGCCAGCAGCCTTAGCGGGGGGGTTCTTGATACGCAGTATTTT

v_call: TRBV27
clone_size: -
j_call: TRBJ1-5
d_call: TRBD1
cdr3_aa: CASSRTGGNQPQHF
cdr3_nt: TGTGCCAGCAGCCGGACAGGGGGCAATCAGCCCCAGCATTTT

v_call: TRBV2
clone_size: -
j_call: TRBJ2-3
d_call: -
cdr3_aa: CASSTVSSDTQYF
cdr3_nt: TGTGCCAGCAGTACAGTATCTTCAGATACGCAGTATTTT

v_call: TRBV11-1
clone_size: -
j_call: TRBJ2-5
d_call: -
cdr3_aa: CASSSGTYSETQYF
cdr3_nt: TGTGCCAGCAGCTCGGGGACATATTCGGAGACCCAGTACTTC

v_call: TRBV18
clone_size: -
j_call: TRBJ1-1
d_call: -
cdr3_aa: CASSTGQNTEAFF
cdr3_nt: TGTGCCAGCTCGACGGGACAGAACACTGAAGCTTTCTTT

v_call: TRBV7-2
clone_size: -
j_call: TRBJ1-2
d_call: -
cdr3_aa: CASSFPPGGYTF
cdr3_nt: TGTGCCAGCAGCTTCCCCCCGGGGGGCTACACCTTC

v_call: TRBV7-9
clone_size: -
j_call: TRBJ2-1
d_call: TRBD2
cdr3_aa: CASSLAGTSGNEQFF
cdr3_nt: TGTGCCAGCAGCTTAGCTGGGACTAGCGGCAATGAGCAGTTCTTC

v_call: TRBV30
clone_size: -
j_call: TRBJ2-5
d_call: TRBD1
cdr3_aa: CAWRDRSKETQYF
cdr3_nt: TGTGCCTGGAGGGACAGGAGCAAAGAGACCCAGTACTTC

v_call: TRBV29-1
clone_size: -
j_call: TRBJ1-3
d_call: -
cdr3_aa: CSAEVYSGNTIYF
cdr3_nt: TGCAGCGCTGAGGTCTACTCTGGAAACACCATATATTTT

v_call: TRBV27
clone_size: few
j_call: TRBJ1-6
d_call: TRBD1
cdr3_aa: CASRINRGDSPLHF
cdr3_nt: TGTGCCAGCAGAATTAACAGGGGGGATTCACCCCTCCACTTT

v_call: TRBV3-1/TRBV3-2
clone_size: -
j_call: TRBJ2-2
d_call: TRBD2
cdr3_aa: CASSQEGAGAGELFF
cdr3_nt: TGTGCCAGCAGCCAAGAAGGCGCGGGAGCCGGGGAGCTGTTTTTT

v_call: TRBV7-9
clone_size: -
j_call: TRBJ1-3
d_call: -
cdr3_aa: CASSLETAGNTIYF
cdr3_nt: TGTGCCAGCAGCTTGGAGACAGCTGGAAACACCATATATTTT

v_call: TRBV7-6
clone_size: -
j_call: TRBJ2-1
d_call: -
cdr3_aa: CASSSVQGSYNEQFF
cdr3_nt: TGTGCCAGCAGCTCGGTACAGGGCTCCTACAATGAGCAGTTCTTC